This TCR beta chain emerged from a study of immune evolution from preneoplasia to lung adenocarcinoma. Findings and caveats of the study: Normal lung had the highest top T cell clone frequencies. Later-stage lesions seemingly showed higher T cell density and diversity than normal lung.

J lost 5 bases, V lost 1 base, and 2 bases had no gene match. CDR1 and CDR2 (germline): MGHRA, YSYEKL. There are 14 residues in the CDR3. On this clone itself: Its specificity is not known.

Assay: immunoSEQ multiplex PCR; the TCRdb copy retains only in-frame clones and omits some. The sample gives approximately 2,800 clones, approximately 81% of which show up once; about 9.1% is in the top ten. The sample taken for sequencing was FFPE adjacent normal lung tissue. The clonotype comes from a person aged 55-80 years with lung adenocarcinoma. This sequence joins TRBV4-1 and TRBJ2-4; 7 bases align to TRBD2. The CDR3 DNA follows: TGCGCCAGCAGCCAAGTTGGGGGGGAAAACATTCAGTACTTC. Translation: CASSQVGGENIQYF.